This T cell receptor beta chain was observed in a study of Ad26.COV2.S vaccination and SARS-CoV-2 variants. Background on the study: Into the muscle, Ad26.COV2.S was dosed once or twice, 56 days apart.

Described treatment: 19 received Ad26.COV2.S at low or high dose, single or two shots; 5 received placebo; per-sample allocation not given. Day 63 after the first vaccine or placebo injection was the time point for sampling. It was an adult aged 18-55 years in Boston who was the donor. The data were produced by immunoSEQ multiplex PCR, yet TCRdb's version contains in-frame clones alone and is incomplete. The data show some 320,000 clones, just under 85% seen once. This CDR3 is 14 amino acids long. Per germline, CDR1 SGHAT and CDR2 FQDESV (reference sequence). With 5 bases removed from V and 5 bases from J, the gap between germline ends came to 14 bases.

V is TRBV11-1 and J is TRBJ2-3; possibly TRBD1 for D (6 bases). This clonotype originated in a person between 18 and 60 years old who received the Ad26.COV2.S COVID-19 vaccine or a placebo. Sequenced here: peripheral blood, sampled in a trial of Ad26.COV2.S vaccine versus placebo. The CDR3 is CASSIGRGGDTQYF. In DNA form, the CDR3 reads TGTGCCAGCAGCATCGGTAGAGGGGGAGATACGCAGTATTTT.